Presented here are 19 T cell receptor beta chains from one specimen sequenced in a study of T cell repertoires in cytomegalovirus infection. Their specific antigens are unknown. Each CDR3 protein is one row after TCRdb ran MiXCR on the reads. The table has roughly 120,000 distinct CDR3 sequences, approximately 30% seen once. The sample in question was CD8+ T cells from cultured PBMCs, obtained from culture after CMV antigen stimulation. These TCRs come from a human donor in good health (CMV status not recorded). Some clones in this sample may be carry-over from other donors' samples.

This chain connects TRBV27 to TRBJ2-2; the D gene is possibly TRBD1 (6 bases). The germline gives CDR1 MNHEY, CDR2 SMNVEV (reference sequence). CDR3 length: 12 amino acids. The germline V and J ends were trimmed by 5 bases and 13 bases, with 14 bases remaining between them. Here the CDR3 DNA reads TGTGCCAGCAGTGAACAGGGACGGGTGCTGTTTTTT. The encoded protein is CASSEQGRVLFF.

This clonotype turned up a few times. This rearrangement joins TRBV4-1 to TRBJ2-1, with D perhaps matching TRBD2 (5 bases). The CDR3 is made up of 12 amino acids. The V end was cut by 4 bases, the J end by 8 bases, with 9 bases between. Germline V gene sequence: CDR1 MGHRA, CDR2 YSYEKL. CDR3 in amino acids: CASSRNGDEQFF. CDR3 nucleotides: TGCGCCAGCAGCCGAAACGGGGATGAGCAGTTCTTC.

This sequence joins TRBV29-1 and TRBJ2-2; D tentatively fits TRBD1 or TRBD2 (5 bases each). Germline V gene lookup returns CDR1 SQVTM and CDR2 ANQGSEA. Trimming took 7 bases from V and 7 from J, leaving 16 bases between them. The length of the CDR3 is 13 residues. This CDR3 reads CSATGTIHGELFF. The CDR3 bases are TGCAGCGCCACCGGGACGATACACGGGGAGCTGTTTTTT.

This chain links TRBV19 with TRBJ2-7; no clear D gene. Trimming shortened V by 9 bases and J by 2 bases, and 17 bases separated the two germline ends. Germline V gene sequence: CDR1 LNHDA, CDR2 SQIVND (reference sequence). The CDR3 length is 14 residues. CDR3 protein: CASKPGWDTYEQYF. The CDR3 nucleotides read TGTGCCAGCAAACCTGGATGGGATACCTACGAGCAGTACTTC.

The V gene is TRBV6-6, the J gene TRBJ1-3; D is ambiguous. Between the trimmed V and J ends, which lost 2 bases and 0 bases, there was a span of 8 bases. The CDR3 totals 15 residues. Germline V lookup: CDR1 MNHNY, CDR2 SVGAGI (reference sequence). This CDR3 reads CASSYGGTSGNTIYF. CDR3 DNA: TGTGCCAGCAGTTACGGCGGAACCTCTGGAAACACCATATATTTT.

This clonotype was seen many times. The chain joins TRBV7-8 to TRBJ1-4; D unresolved. The CDR3 contains 15 residues. Germline assignment: CDR1 SGHVS and CDR2 FQNEAQ. Deletions cut 5 bases from V and 3 bases from J, with 13 bases between. As DNA, the CDR3 is TGTGCCAGCAGCCTAGTGAAGACCCCTAATGAAAAACTGTTTTTT. It translates to CASSLVKTPNEKLFF.

This clonotype was picked up many times. This chain joins TRBV7-8 and TRBJ2-7, with D hard to call. CDR3 length: 18 amino acids. Germline V gene data show CDR1 as SGHVS and CDR2 as FQNEAQ. V was trimmed by 5 bases and J by 4 bases, leaving 27 bases between them. CDR3 sequence reads: CASSPGRWASELNYEQYF. The DNA of the CDR3 is TGTGCCAGCAGCCCCGGGCGGTGGGCCTCCGAACTTAATTACGAGCAGTACTTC.

This clonotype has more than one count but fewer than ten. The chain combines TRBV7-2 with TRBJ2-5, with 9 bases aligning to TRBD2. This CDR3 has 15 residues. The germline V gene has CDR1 SGHTA and CDR2 FQGNSA. V shed 5 bases, J shed 4 bases, and the junction held 8 bases outside the gene matches. The CDR3 spells CASSPGAGGPETQYF. The DNA of the CDR3 is TGTGCCAGCAGCCCGGGGGCGGGGGGGCCAGAGACCCAGTACTTC. Variable domain in full (rest from reference TRBV7-2 and TRBJ2-5): GAGVSQSPSNKVTEKGKDVELRCDPISGHTALYWYRQSLGQGLEFLIYFQGNSAPDKSGLPSDRFSAERTGGSVSTLTIQRTQQEDSAVYLCASSPGAGGPETQYFGPGTRLLVL.

This clonotype occurred many times. The chain links TRBV7-2 to TRBJ2-1, with D hard to call. Germline V CDR1 and CDR2: SGHTA, FQGNSA. With 5 bases removed from V and 3 bases from J, the gap between germline ends came to 14 bases. The CDR3 extends over 15 amino acids. The CDR3 DNA follows: TGTGCCAGCAGCGCCCACCCGACATACTACAATGAGCAGTTCTTC. It yields the protein CASSAHPTYYNEQFF.

This clonotype was observed a handful of times. This chain links TRBV7-9 with TRBJ1-5; TRBD1 is a possible D gene (5 bases). CDR3 size: 11 residues. Germline-derived CDR1 and CDR2 are SEHNR and FQNEAQ (reference sequence). Trimming pared 4 bases from V and 11 bases from J, leaving 9 bases between. The CDR3 region has the DNA TGTGCCAGCAGCTCCAAGGGGTCCCAGCATTTT. This encodes CASSSKGSQHF.

The table lists this clonotype with a few counts. The gene calls are TRBV7-6 and TRBJ2-7; D unclear. Trimming removed 3 bases at V and 5 bases at J, with 11 bases between. Germline-derived CDR1 and CDR2 are SGHVS and FNYEAQ. This CDR3 comprises 13 residues. CDR3 in amino acids: CASSLDGRDEQYF. The CDR3 DNA reads TGTGCCAGCAGCTTGGATGGACGGGACGAGCAGTACTTC.

This clonotype was observed many times. The chain combines TRBV7-8 with TRBJ2-7; D is possibly TRBD2 (6 bases). The CDR3 loop spans 14 amino acids. CDR1 SGHVS and CDR2 FQNEAQ come from the germline V gene. Trimming pared 5 bases from V and 3 bases from J, leaving 14 bases between. The CDR3 DNA follows: TGTGCCAGCAGCGGAAAAAGGGGAGGCTACGAGCAGTACTTC. Translation gives CASSGKRGGYEQYF.

The chain combines TRBV6-6 with TRBJ1-5; possible D gene TRBD1, 6 bases. This CDR3 has 18 residues. Germline V gene data show CDR1 as MNHNY and CDR2 as SVGAGI (reference sequence). V was cut by 1 base and J by 2 bases, with 18 bases left in between. The CDR3 loop is CASSYWDEGGIGNQPQHF. The CDR3 DNA sequence: TGTGCCAGCAGTTACTGGGACGAAGGGGGTATTGGCAATCAGCCCCAGCATTTT.

Ten or more counts support this clonotype. The CDR3 loop reads CASSTPRAGGANVLTF. In DNA, the CDR3 is TGTGCCAGCAGCACCCCCAGGGCGGGCGGGGCCAACGTCCTGACTTTC. V is TRBV7-6 and J is TRBJ2-6; D possibly uses TRBD1 or TRBD2 (5 bases each). The CDR3 sequence is 16 residues long. Germline values: CDR1 SGHVS, CDR2 FNYEAQ. V lost 5 bases and J lost 4, with 15 bases in between.

The table lists this clonotype with a few counts. The rearrangement links TRBV7-6 to TRBJ2-2; the match to TRBD1 covers 7 bases. CDR3 length equals 15 residues. Germline CDR1 and CDR2: SGHVS and FNYEAQ. J gave up 7 bases and V 3 bases, and 8 bases lay outside the gene matches. The CDR3 here is CASSLLQGRDGELFF. The DNA of the CDR3 is TGTGCCAGCAGCTTGCTACAGGGGCGAGACGGGGAGCTGTTTTTT.

The genes are TRBV29-1 and TRBJ2-7; 7 bases agree with TRBD1. The CDR3 loop spans 13 amino acids. The ends lost 4 bases at V and 2 bases at J; junction bases unmatched: 5. Germline CDR1 is SQVTM and CDR2 is ANQGSEA. In DNA form, the CDR3 reads TGCAGCGTTGGGCAGGGGGTAACCTACGAGCAGTACTTC. Protein sequence: CSVGQGVTYEQYF.

The chain has TRBV6-2 or TRBV6-3 and TRBJ1-1; no clear D gene. V lost 2 bases, J lost 1 base, and 5 bases lay in between. The CDR3 has 13 residues. Looked up from germline, CDR1 is MNHEY and CDR2 is SVGEGT. The CDR3 reads CASSYTWNTEAFF. In DNA form, the CDR3 reads TGTGCCAGCAGTTACACGTGGAACACTGAAGCTTTCTTT.

The chain couples TRBV15 to TRBJ1-1; D gene unclear. Trimming stripped 0 bases from V and 2 bases from J, with 10 bases between. CDR3 length: 15 amino acids. Germline assignment: CDR1 LNHNV and CDR2 YYDKDF (reference sequence). For the CDR3, the DNA is TGTGCCACCAGCAGAGAAGGAGGGATAAACACTGAAGCTTTCTTT. It yields the protein CATSREGGINTEAFF.

In DNA, the CDR3 is TGTGCCAGTAGTCCCTTCCGGCAGGGAAGCAATCAGCCCCAGCATTTT. Amino acids: CASSPFRQGSNQPQHF. The chain uses TRBV19 and TRBJ1-5; D possibly corresponds to TRBD1 (5 bases). The germline V and J ends were trimmed by 5 bases and 1 base, with 15 bases remaining between them. From germline, CDR1 is LNHDA and CDR2 SQIVND (reference sequence). The CDR3 is made up of 16 amino acids.